Sequencing of this T cell receptor beta chain was carried out in a study of blood T cell repertoires in COVID-19. Overall study context: Samples came from the United States, Italy and Spain, spanning acute and convalescent COVID-19. The cDNA or gDNA used as material had been derived from T cells, B-cell-depleted T cells, or PBMCs.

The authors' processing: Reference gene primer amplification in the assay estimated nucleated cell counts. Clones were read by immunoSEQ multiplex PCR, and TCRdb kept only the in-frame ones, dropping some. V, J and clone size derive from that table, while D and trimming were established from the DNA sequence. The sample yields over 50,000 clones, approximately 88% seen once. J was trimmed by 1 base and V by 5 bases; bases with no gene match: 4. This CDR3 contains 14 residues. CDR1 is KGHSH and CDR2 is LQKENI in the germline V gene. Sequencing was done on a sample of peripheral blood. This clonotype was obtained from a human donor in a cohort sampled during active COVID-19. V usage is TRBV18 and J usage is TRBJ2-5; 7 bases align to TRBD1. CDR3 protein: CASSTGTAQETQYF. The CDR3 DNA reads as TGTGCCAGCTCAACCGGGACAGCCCAAGAGACCCAGTACTTC.